Described below is a single T cell receptor (beta chain) sequence and its context. Its antigen is not identified. Expressed TCRB transcripts were sequenced because the entire RNA isolate underwent reverse transcription. It was found that naive, central memory and regulatory T cell samples averaged about 3.4 million reads. Measured with immunoSEQ multiplex PCR; TCRdb has only the in-frame clones, and not every one. The table shows roughly 700,000 clones, with 13% occurring only once. Per the germline V gene, CDR1 is SGDLS and CDR2 is YYNGEE. CDR3 length: 14 residues. The germline V and J ends were trimmed by 5 bases and 9 bases, with 15 bases remaining between them. The source of the sample is a study of beta chain features in type 1 diabetes. Findings of the study overall: In type 1 diabetes patients, VDJ junctions had fewer insertions; deletions at these junctions were more frequent. Significant though moderate, a shortening of TCRB CDR3s appeared in all four CD4+ subsets of Type 1 diabetes patients.

A sort by CD45RO/CCR7/CD25/CD127/CD95/CD27 yielded CD4+ naive, central memory, regulatory and stem cell-like memory cells. Sequenced: naive CD4+ T cells from blood. This clonotype was sampled from a man aged 18 to 29 with type 1 diabetes. The chain employs TRBV9 and TRBJ1-6; maybe TRBD1 (5 bases). The CDR3 here is CASSAGTWGSPLHF. CDR3 DNA sequence: TGTGCCAGCAGTGCCGGGACCTGGGGTTCACCCCTCCACTTT.